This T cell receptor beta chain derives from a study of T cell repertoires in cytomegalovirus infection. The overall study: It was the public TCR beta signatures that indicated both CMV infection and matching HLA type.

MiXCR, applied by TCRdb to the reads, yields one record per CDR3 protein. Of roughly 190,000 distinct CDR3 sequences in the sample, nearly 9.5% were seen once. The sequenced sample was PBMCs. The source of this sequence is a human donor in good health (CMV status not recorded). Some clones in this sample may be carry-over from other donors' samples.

CDR3 sequence: CASSYGQALVDGYTF. CDR3 bases: TGCGCCAGCAGCTACGGACAGGCTTTGGTCGATGGCTACACCTTC. The V gene is TRBV5-1, the J gene TRBJ1-2, with 7 bases fitting TRBD1. Germline V gene data show CDR1 as SGHRS and CDR2 as YFSETQ. V was clipped by 3 bases and J by 6 bases; unmatched bases: 11. The CDR3 spans 15 residues. Based on the CDR3 plus reference TRBV5-1 and TRBJ1-2, the full variable domain is KAGVTQTPRYLIKTRGQQVTLSCSPISGHRSVSWYQQTPGQGLQFLFEYFSETQRNKGNFPGRFSGRQFSNSRSEMNVSTLELGDSALYLCASSYGQALVDGYTFGSGTRLTVV.